These 11 T cell receptor beta chains originate from one sample sequenced in a study of control samples from healthy donors and cancer patients. The protocol was immunoSEQ multiplex PCR, while the TCRdb copy is restricted to in-frame clones and leaves out a portion. Of around 78,000 clones listed, around 94% are singletons. What was sequenced was blood. These receptors originate from a woman aged 18-29 years in good health.

V and J are TRBV9 and TRBJ2-7; 11 bases match TRBD1. The CDR3 length is 14 residues. V lost 6 bases to trimming and J lost 4 bases; unmatched junction nucleotides: 6. Germline lookup yields CDR1 SGDLS and CDR2 YYNGEE. CDR3 in DNA: TGTGCCAGCACCCCGGGACAGGGGGAGTACGAGCAGTACTTC. Translation: CASTPGQGEYEQYF.

The J gene is TRBJ2-1, the V gene TRBV10-1, with 8 positions matching TRBD2. This CDR3 is 14 amino acids long. Germline CDR1 and CDR2: WNHNN and SYGVQD (reference sequence). J was trimmed by 4 bases and V by 4 bases; bases with no gene match: 3. Written as DNA, the CDR3 is TGCGCCAGCAGTGCTGGCGGGGGGTACAATGAGCAGTTCTTC. This codes for CASSAGGGYNEQFF.

V usage is TRBV27 and J usage is TRBJ1-2; 7 bases are a match to TRBD1. Per the germline V gene, CDR1 is MNHEY and CDR2 is SMNVEV (reference sequence). V shed 4 bases, J shed 5 bases, and the junction held 7 bases outside the gene matches. CDR3 size: 14 residues. In DNA, the CDR3 is TGTGCCAGCAGTTCACAGGGGAGTTGGTATGGCTACACCTTC. Protein: CASSSQGSWYGYTF.

The chain carries TRBV19 and TRBJ2-2, with D perhaps TRBD1 (5 bases). The CDR3 consists of 15 residues. Per the germline V gene, CDR1 is LNHDA and CDR2 is SQIVND (reference sequence). The V end was cut by 5 bases, the J end by 5 bases, with 15 bases between. CDR3 sequence reads: CASSLAQGGTGELFF. In nucleotides, the CDR3 is TGTGCCAGTAGTTTGGCCCAGGGTGGAACCGGGGAGCTGTTTTTT.

The rearrangement links TRBV4-1 to TRBJ1-2; 7 bases line up with TRBD1. V lost 1 base, J lost 3 bases, and 5 bases stayed unmatched. The germline gives CDR1 MGHRA, CDR2 YSYEKL. This CDR3 has 15 amino acids. The CDR3 region has the DNA TGCGCCAGCAGCCAAGTCGGACAGGCCCACTATGGCTACACCTTC. Its translation: CASSQVGQAHYGYTF.

J is TRBJ2-1 and V is TRBV6-2 or TRBV6-3; 7 bases align to TRBD2. The ends lost 5 bases at V and 1 base at J; junction bases unmatched: 2. Looked up from germline, CDR1 is MNHEY and CDR2 is SVGEGT. The CDR3 has 14 residues. The CDR3 loop is CASSIAGSYNEQFF. CDR3 nucleotide sequence: TGTGCCAGCAGTATAGCGGGTTCCTACAATGAGCAGTTCTTC.

The CDR3 protein is CASSPQRAGANVLTF. The CDR3 DNA sequence: TGTGCCAGCTCACCCCAACGTGCCGGGGCCAACGTCCTGACTTTC. V usage is TRBV18 and J usage is TRBJ2-6; D is undetermined. V dropped 3 bases and J dropped 4 bases, with 10 bases sitting between them. This CDR3 comprises 15 residues. Germline V lookup: CDR1 KGHSH, CDR2 LQKENI.

For the CDR3, the DNA is TGTGCCAGTGGGAGCGGGGGCCTGTTCTACGAGCAGTACTTC. Protein product: CASGSGGLFYEQYF. The V and J genes are TRBV19 and TRBJ2-7, with TRBD2 matching 8 bases. CDR3 length: 14 residues. The germline gives CDR1 LNHDA, CDR2 SQIVND (reference sequence). V was clipped by 8 bases and J by 3 bases; unmatched bases: 9.

The chain couples TRBV7-3 to TRBJ2-3, with D perhaps assigned TRBD1 or TRBD2 (5 bases each). The CDR3 consists of 13 residues. The germline CDR1 and CDR2 sequences are SGHTA and FQGTGA. Trimming pared 1 base from V and 4 bases from J, leaving 6 bases between. For the CDR3, the DNA is TGTGCCAGCAGCTTAAGAGGGGCAGATACGCAGTATTTT. Encoded protein: CASSLRGADTQYF.

The rearrangement links TRBV4-1 to TRBJ2-6, with D hard to call. In germline, CDR1 is MGHRA, CDR2 YSYEKL. CDR3 length: 16 residues. Trimming shortened V by 1 base and J by 2 bases, and 9 bases separated the two germline ends. The CDR3, as DNA: TGCGCCAGCAGCCAAGTTTCAGAAACTGGGGCCAACGTCCTGACTTTC. Amino acid sequence: CASSQVSETGANVLTF.

The rearrangement joins TRBV18 to TRBJ1-2; maybe TRBD1 (5 bases). Germline assignment: CDR1 KGHSH and CDR2 LQKENI. CDR3 length equals 14 residues. Trimming left V 3 bases short and J 8 bases short, with 16 bases between. The CDR3 sequence: CASSPGTESYGYTF. In DNA form, the CDR3 reads TGTGCCAGCTCACCTGGGACCGAGAGCTACGGCTACACCTTC.